This T cell receptor beta chain originates from a study of shared clonotypes between healthy human individuals. Across the whole study: Each donor had three CD4 naive, three CD4 memory, two CD8 naive and one CD8 memory plate. Study-wide findings and caveats: Several donors showed sharing of around 5% of naive CD4 clonotypes.

Deep was the level used in running the assay. Here immunoSEQ multiplex PCR was the method, and the copy in TCRdb shows in-frame clones only, minus some. Here the sample spans about 690,000 clones, 90% being singletons. This CDR3 has 14 amino acids. V was pared by 2 bases and J by 10 bases, with 15 bases between. Germline assignment: CDR1 ENHRY and CDR2 SYGVKD. Concerning this clone itself: As yet, its antigen is unknown.

The sample comprised memory CD8+ T cells from PBMCs. Documented subset: CD45RO+ cells pooled with CCR7-negative TemRA cells. The TCR comes from a man in his late teens or twenties in good health. Some clones in this sample may be carry-over from other donors' samples. V usage is TRBV10-3 and J usage is TRBJ2-1, with D tentatively TRBD1 (6 bases). CDR3 sequence (DNA): TGTGCCATCAGTGAGGGGGGCCACCGGGCCGAGCAGTTCTTC. Residues: CAISEGGHRAEQFF.